The entry below describes one TCR beta chain. The record originates from a study of blood T cell repertoires in COVID-19. Turning to the study itself: PBMCs, B-cell-depleted T cells, or T cells provided the cDNA or gDNA that made up the material.

The protocol was immunoSEQ multiplex PCR, while the TCRdb copy is restricted to in-frame clones and leaves out a portion. Of about 410,000 clones in the sample, around 91% were seen once. The TCR sequence derives from a woman aged 40 to 55 with COVID-19, enrolled during active disease. Specimen: peripheral blood.

The CDR3 is CASTQGGGSNQPQHF. The CDR3 nucleotides are TGTGCCAGCACGCAGGGCGGGGGTAGCAATCAGCCCCAGCATTTT. The chain joins TRBV6-5 to TRBJ1-5, with TRBD1 as a possible D gene (5 bases). CDR3 size: 15 residues. V was clipped by 7 bases and J by 0 bases, with 13 bases between them. Germline CDR1 MNHEY, CDR2 SVGAGI.